This T cell receptor (beta chain) was found in a study of blood T cell repertoires in COVID-19. V was cut by 0 bases and J by 3 bases, with 6 bases left in between. The CDR3 totals 13 residues. CDR1 and CDR2 from the germline V gene are SGHAT and FQNNGV. Sequenced by immunoSEQ multiplex PCR; TCRdb stores in-frame clones only, minus some. The table has 150,000 to 160,000 clones, about 85% seen once. This TCR came from a man aged 60 to 75 with COVID-19, enrolled during active disease. Sequenced sample: peripheral blood. The rearrangement uses TRBV11-2 and TRBJ2-7; D is possibly TRBD1 (5 bases). CDR3 coding DNA: TGTGCCAGCAGCTTAGAGGACATCTACGAGCAGTACTTC. This translates into CASSLEDIYEQYF.